This T cell receptor (beta chain) was identified during a study of blood T cell repertoires in COVID-19. Germline CDR1 is SGHTA and CDR2 is FQGNSA. The CDR3 extends over 15 amino acids. V was cut by 5 bases and J by 0 bases, with 12 bases left in between. Data came from immunoSEQ multiplex PCR; TCRdb stores just in-frame clones and leaves some out. The table records about 200,000 clones, roughly 86% of them present only once. This sequence was found in a man younger than 35 with active or convalescent COVID-19. The sequenced sample consisted of peripheral blood. The rearrangement joins TRBV7-2 to TRBJ2-3; maybe TRBD2 (6 bases). CDR3 protein: CASSPQRASTDTQYF. In DNA, the CDR3 is TGTGCCAGCAGCCCCCAGCGGGCAAGCACAGATACGCAGTATTTT.